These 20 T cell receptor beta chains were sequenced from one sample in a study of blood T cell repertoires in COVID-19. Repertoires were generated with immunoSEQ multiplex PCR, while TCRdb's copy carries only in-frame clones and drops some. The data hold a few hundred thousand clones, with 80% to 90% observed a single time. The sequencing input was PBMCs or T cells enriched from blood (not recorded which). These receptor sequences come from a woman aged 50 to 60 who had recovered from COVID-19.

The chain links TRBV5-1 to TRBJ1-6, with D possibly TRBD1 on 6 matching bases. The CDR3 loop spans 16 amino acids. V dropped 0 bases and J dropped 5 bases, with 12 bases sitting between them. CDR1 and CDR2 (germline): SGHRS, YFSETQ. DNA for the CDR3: TGCGCCAGCAGCTTGGGGGGGCGCAGTAATAATTCACCCCTCCACTTT. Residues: CASSLGGRSNNSPLHF. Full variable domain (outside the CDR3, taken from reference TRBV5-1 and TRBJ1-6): KAGVTQTPRYLIKTRGQQVTLSCSPISGHRSVSWYQQTPGQGLQFLFEYFSETQRNKGNFPGRFSGRQFSNSRSEMNVSTLELGDSALYLCASSLGGRSNNSPLHFGNGTRLTVT.

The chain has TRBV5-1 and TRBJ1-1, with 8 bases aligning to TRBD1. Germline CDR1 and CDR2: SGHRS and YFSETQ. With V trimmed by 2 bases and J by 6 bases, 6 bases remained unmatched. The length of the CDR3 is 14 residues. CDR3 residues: CASSFSGGVAEAFF. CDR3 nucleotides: TGCGCCAGCAGCTTCTCAGGGGGCGTTGCTGAAGCTTTCTTT.

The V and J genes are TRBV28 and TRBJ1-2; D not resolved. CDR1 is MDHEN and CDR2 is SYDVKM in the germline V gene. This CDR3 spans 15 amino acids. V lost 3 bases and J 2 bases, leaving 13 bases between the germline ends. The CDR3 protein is CASSFAQLQNYGYTF. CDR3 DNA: TGTGCCAGCAGTTTTGCACAGCTACAGAACTATGGCTACACCTTC.

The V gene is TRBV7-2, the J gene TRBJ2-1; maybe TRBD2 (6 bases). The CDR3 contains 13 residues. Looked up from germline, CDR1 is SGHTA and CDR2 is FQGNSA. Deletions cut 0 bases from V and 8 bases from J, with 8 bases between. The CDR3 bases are TGTGCCAGCAGCTTAGCGGGAGGTTATGAGCAGTTCTTC. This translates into CASSLAGGYEQFF.

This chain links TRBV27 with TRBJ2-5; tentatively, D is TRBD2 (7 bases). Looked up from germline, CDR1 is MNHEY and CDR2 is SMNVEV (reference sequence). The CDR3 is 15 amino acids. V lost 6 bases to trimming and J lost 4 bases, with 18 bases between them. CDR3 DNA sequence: TGTGCCAGCAGACATTTTGGGGGGGGGCTAGAGACCCAGTACTTC. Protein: CASRHFGGGLETQYF.

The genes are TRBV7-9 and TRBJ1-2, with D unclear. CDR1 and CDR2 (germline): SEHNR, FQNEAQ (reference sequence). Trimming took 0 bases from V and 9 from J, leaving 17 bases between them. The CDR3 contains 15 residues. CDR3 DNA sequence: TGTGCCAGCAGCTTAGCGTTAGGCGACTCGAGGAGCTACACCTTC. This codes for CASSLALGDSRSYTF.

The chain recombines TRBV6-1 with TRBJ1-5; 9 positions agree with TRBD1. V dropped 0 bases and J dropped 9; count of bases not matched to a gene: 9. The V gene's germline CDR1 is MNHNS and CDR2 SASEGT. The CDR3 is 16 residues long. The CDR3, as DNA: TGTGCCAGCAGTGAAGCTGCCGGACAGGGGACTAGGCCCCAGCATTTT. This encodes CASSEAAGQGTRPQHF.

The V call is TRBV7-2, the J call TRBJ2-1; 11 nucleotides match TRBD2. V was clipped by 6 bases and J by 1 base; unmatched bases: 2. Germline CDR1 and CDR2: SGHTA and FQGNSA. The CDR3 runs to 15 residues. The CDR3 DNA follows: TGTGCCAGCAGACGACTAGCGGGATCCTACAATGAGCAGTTCTTC. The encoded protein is CASRRLAGSYNEQFF.

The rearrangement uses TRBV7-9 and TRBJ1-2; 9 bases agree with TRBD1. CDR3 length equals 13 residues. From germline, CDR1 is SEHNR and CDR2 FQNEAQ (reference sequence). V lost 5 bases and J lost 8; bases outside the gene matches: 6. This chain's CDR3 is CASSRDRADGYTF. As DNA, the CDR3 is TGTGCCAGCAGCCGGGACAGGGCGGACGGCTACACCTTC.

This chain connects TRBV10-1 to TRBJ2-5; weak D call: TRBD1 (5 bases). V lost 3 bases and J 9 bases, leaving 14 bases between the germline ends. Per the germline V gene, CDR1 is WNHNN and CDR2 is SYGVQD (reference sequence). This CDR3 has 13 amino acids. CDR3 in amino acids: CASSDLRGVAQYF. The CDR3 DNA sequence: TGCGCCAGCAGTGACCTAAGGGGTGTTGCCCAGTACTTC.

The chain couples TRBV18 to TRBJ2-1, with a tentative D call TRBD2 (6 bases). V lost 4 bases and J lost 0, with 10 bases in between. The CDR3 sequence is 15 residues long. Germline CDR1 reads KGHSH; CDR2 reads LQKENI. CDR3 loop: CASSRDLSSYNEQFF. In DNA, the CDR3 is TGTGCCAGCTCACGGGACTTGTCCTCCTACAATGAGCAGTTCTTC.

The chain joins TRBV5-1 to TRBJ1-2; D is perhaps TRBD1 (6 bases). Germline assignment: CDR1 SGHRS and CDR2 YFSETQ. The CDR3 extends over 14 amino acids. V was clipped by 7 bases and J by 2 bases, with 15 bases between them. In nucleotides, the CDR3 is TGCGCCAGCGCGACACAGGGAGCCAACTATGGCTACACCTTC. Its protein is CASATQGANYGYTF.

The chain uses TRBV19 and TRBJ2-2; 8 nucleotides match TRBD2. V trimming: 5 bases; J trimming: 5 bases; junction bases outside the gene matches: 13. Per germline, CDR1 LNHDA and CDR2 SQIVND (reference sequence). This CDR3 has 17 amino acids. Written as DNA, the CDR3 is TGTGCCAGTAGTCCTCGAGGGGGTAGCGGGAATACCGGGGAGCTGTTTTTT. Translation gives CASSPRGGSGNTGELFF. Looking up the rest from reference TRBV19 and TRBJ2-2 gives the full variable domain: DGGITQSPKYLFRKEGQNVTLSCEQNLNHDAMYWYRQDPGQGLRLIYYSQIVNDFQKGDIAEGYSVSREKKESFPLTVTSAQKNPTAFYLCASSPRGGSGNTGELFFGEGSRLTVL.

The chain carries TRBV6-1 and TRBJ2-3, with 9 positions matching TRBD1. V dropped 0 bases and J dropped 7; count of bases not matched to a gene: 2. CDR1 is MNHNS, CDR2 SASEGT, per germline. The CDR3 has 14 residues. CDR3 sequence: CASSEATGGNTQYF. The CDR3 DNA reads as TGTGCCAGCAGTGAAGCGACAGGGGGAAATACGCAGTATTTT.

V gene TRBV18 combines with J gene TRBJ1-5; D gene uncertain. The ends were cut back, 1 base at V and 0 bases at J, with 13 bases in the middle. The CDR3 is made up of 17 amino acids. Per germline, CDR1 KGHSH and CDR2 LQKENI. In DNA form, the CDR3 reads TGTGCCAGCTCACCACGTAGTGCGATTAATAGCAATCAGCCCCAGCATTTT. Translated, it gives CASSPRSAINSNQPQHF. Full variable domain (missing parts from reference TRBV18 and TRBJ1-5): NAGVMQNPRHLVRRRGQEARLRCSPMKGHSHVYWYRQLPEEGLKFMVYLQKENIIDESGMPKERFSAEFPKEGPSILRIQQVVRGDSAAYFCASSPRSAINSNQPQHFGDGTRLSIL.

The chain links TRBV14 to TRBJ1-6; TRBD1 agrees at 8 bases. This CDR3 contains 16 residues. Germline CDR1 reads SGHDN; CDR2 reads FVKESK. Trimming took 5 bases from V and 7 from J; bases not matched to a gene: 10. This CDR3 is CASSKWTGSFNSPLHF. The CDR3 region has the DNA TGTGCCAGCAGCAAATGGACAGGGTCGTTCAATTCACCCCTCCACTTT.

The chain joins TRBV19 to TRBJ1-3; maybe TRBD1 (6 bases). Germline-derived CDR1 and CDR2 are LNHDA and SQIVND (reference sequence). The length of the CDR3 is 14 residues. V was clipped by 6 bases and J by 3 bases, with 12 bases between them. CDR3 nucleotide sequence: TGTGCCAGTAGACTCCGGGACAATGGAAACACCATATATTTT. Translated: CASRLRDNGNTIYF.

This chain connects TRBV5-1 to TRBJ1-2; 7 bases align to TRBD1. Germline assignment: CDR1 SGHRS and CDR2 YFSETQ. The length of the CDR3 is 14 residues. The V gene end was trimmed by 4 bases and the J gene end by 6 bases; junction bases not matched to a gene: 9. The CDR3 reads CASSPQTGTNGYTF. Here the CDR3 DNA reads TGCGCCAGCAGCCCCCAGACAGGGACAAATGGCTACACCTTC.

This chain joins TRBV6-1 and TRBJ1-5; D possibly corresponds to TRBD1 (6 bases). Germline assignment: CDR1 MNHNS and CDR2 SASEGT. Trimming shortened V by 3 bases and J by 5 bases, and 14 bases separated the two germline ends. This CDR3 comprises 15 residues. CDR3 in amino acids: CASSERGGAHQPQHF. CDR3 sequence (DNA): TGTGCCAGCAGTGAGAGAGGGGGGGCCCATCAGCCCCAGCATTTT.

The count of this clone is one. CDR3 sequence (DNA): TGTGCCAGCGAGCCCAGGGGTGGAAGCAATCAGCCCCAGCATTTT. This sequence encodes CASEPRGGSNQPQHF. The rearrangement uses TRBV19 and TRBJ1-5, with a weak D call TRBD1 (6 bases). Trimming took 9 bases from V and 1 from J, leaving 16 bases between them. CDR1 is LNHDA, CDR2 SQIVND, per germline (reference sequence). The length of the CDR3 is 15 residues.